This T cell receptor beta chain originates from a study of neurological immune-mediated disorders. The CDR3 runs 14 residues. After removal of 4 bases from V and 5 bases from J, the junction contained 9 bases not matched to a gene. Germline values: CDR1 DFQATT, CDR2 SNEGSKA (reference sequence). This clonotype occurred many times. One entry per CDR3 protein results from TCRdb running MiXCR on the 5' RACE reads. The data hold approximately 28,000 distinct CDR3 sequences, with roughly 15% observed a single time. Time point noted: technical triplicate 2. The sequenced sample was CD4+ T cells from blood. This rearrangement joins TRBV20-1 to TRBJ2-5; 8 bases map to TRBD2. The TCR sequence derives from a female donor with HTLV-1-associated myelopathy (HAM/TSP). The CDR3 DNA reads TGCAGTGCTACAAAAGGGACTAGAGGGGAGACCCAGTACTTC. The encoded protein is CSATKGTRGETQYF.